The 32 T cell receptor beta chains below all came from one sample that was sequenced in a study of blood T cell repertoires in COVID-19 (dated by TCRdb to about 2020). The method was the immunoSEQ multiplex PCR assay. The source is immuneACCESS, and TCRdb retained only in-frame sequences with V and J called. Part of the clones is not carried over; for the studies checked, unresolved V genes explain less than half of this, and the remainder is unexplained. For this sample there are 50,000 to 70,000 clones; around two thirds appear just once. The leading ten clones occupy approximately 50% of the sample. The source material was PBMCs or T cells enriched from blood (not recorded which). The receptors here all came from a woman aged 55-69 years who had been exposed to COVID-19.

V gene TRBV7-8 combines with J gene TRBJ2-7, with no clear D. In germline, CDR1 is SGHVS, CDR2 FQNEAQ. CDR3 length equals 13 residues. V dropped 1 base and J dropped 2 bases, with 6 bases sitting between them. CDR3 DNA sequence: TGTGCCAGCAGCTTAGTATCCCCCTACGAGCAGTACTTC. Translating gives CASSLVSPYEQYF.

The CDR3 DNA sequence: TGTGCCAGCAGCACCCACAGGGGAACTGAAGCTTTCTTT. This translates into CASSTHRGTEAFF. This chain uses TRBV7-2 with TRBJ1-1; 7 nucleotides line up with TRBD1. The CDR3 runs 13 residues. Germline V lookup: CDR1 SGHTA, CDR2 FQGNSA. V lost 5 bases and J lost 5; bases outside the gene matches: 5.

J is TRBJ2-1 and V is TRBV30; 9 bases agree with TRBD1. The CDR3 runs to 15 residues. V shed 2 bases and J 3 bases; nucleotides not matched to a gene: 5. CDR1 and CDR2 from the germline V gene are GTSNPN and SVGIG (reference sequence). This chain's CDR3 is CAWSSGTGFYNEQFF. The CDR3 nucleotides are TGTGCCTGGAGTTCCGGGACAGGGTTCTACAATGAGCAGTTCTTC.

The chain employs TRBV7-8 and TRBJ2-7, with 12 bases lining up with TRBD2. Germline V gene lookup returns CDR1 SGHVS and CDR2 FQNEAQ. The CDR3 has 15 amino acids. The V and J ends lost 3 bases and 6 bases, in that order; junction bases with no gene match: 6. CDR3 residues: CASSFRLAGESEQYF. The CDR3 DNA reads TGTGCCAGCAGCTTTCGACTAGCGGGAGAGTCCGAGCAGTACTTC.

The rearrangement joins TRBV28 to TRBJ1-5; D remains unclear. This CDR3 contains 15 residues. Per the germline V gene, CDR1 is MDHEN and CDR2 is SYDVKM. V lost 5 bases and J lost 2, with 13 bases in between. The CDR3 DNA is TGTGCCAGCAGTGCCCAGGTGGTAGGCAATCAGCCCCAGCATTTT. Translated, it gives CASSAQVVGNQPQHF.

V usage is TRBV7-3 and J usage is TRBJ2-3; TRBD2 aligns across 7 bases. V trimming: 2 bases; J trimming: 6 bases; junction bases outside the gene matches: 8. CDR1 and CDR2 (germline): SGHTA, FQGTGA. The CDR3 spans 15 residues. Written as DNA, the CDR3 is TGTGCCAGCAGCTTAGGACTAGGTAAAGGGGATACGCAGTATTTT. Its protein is CASSLGLGKGDTQYF.

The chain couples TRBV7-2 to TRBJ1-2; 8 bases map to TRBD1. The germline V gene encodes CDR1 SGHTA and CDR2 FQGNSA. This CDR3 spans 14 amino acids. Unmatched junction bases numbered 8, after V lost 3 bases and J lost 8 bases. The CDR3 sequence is CASSFLKTGAGYTF. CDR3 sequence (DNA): TGTGCCAGCAGCTTCTTGAAGACAGGGGCCGGCTACACCTTC.

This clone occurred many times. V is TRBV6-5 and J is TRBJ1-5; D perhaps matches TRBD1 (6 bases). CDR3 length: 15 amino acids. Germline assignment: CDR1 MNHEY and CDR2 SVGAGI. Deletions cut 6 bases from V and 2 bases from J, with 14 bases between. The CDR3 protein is CASRQGRGGNQPQHF. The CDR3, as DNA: TGTGCCAGCAGGCAGGGCAGGGGCGGCAATCAGCCCCAGCATTTT.

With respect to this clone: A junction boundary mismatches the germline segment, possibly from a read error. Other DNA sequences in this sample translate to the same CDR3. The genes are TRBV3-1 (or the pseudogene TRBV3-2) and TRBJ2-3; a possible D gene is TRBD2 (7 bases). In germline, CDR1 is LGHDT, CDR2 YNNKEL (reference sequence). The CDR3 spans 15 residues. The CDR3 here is CASSQAGASTDTQYF. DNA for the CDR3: TGTGCCAGTAGCCAGGCGGGGGCCAGCACAGATACGCAGTATTTT.

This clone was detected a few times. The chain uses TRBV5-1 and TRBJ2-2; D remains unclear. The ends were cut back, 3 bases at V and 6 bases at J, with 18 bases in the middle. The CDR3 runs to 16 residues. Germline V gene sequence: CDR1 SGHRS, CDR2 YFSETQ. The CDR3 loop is CASSSYPGELAGELFF. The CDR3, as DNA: TGCGCCAGCAGCTCGTACCCCGGAGAGTTGGCCGGGGAGCTGTTTTTT.

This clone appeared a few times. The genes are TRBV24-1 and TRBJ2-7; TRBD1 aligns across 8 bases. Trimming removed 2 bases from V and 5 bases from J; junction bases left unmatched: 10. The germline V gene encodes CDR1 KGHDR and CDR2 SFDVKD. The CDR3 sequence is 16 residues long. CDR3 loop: CATSDSATGGRHEQYF. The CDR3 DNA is TGTGCCACCAGTGATTCCGCAACAGGGGGTCGACACGAGCAGTACTTC.

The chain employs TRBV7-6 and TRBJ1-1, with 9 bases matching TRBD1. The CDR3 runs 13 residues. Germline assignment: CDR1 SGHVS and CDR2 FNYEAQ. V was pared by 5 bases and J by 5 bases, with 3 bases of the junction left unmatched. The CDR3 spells CASSLTGGTEAFF. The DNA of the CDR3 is TGTGCCAGCAGCCTGACAGGGGGTACTGAAGCTTTCTTT.

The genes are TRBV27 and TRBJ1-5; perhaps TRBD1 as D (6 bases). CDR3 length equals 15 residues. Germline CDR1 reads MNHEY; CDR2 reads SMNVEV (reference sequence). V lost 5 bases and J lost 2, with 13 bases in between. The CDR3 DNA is TGTGCCAGCAGTCAGGGGCTCGTTGGCAATCAGCCCCAGCATTTT. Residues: CASSQGLVGNQPQHF.

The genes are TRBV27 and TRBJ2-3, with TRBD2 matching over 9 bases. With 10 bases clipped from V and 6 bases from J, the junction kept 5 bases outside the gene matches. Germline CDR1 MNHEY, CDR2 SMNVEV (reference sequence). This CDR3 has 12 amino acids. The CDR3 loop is CATLAGADTQYF. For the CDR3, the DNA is TGTGCCACTTTAGCGGGGGCTGATACGCAGTATTTT.

In DNA form, the CDR3 reads TGCGCCAGCAGCCAAGAAGGAGCTAGCGTTAGAGCCTATGAGCAGTTCTTC. Translated, it gives CASSQEGASVRAYEQFF. The chain employs TRBV4-3 and TRBJ2-1; the D gene is possibly TRBD2 (6 bases). The CDR3 runs to 17 residues. Deletions cut 0 bases from V and 8 bases from J, with 20 bases between. Germline loops: CDR1 LGHNA, CDR2 YSLEER.

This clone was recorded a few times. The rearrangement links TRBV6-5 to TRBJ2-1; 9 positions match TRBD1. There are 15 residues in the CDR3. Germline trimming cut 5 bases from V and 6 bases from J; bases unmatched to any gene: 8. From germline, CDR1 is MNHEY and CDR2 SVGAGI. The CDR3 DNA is TGTGCCAGCAGTCAGGGACAGGGCATGTCCAATGAGCAGTTCTTC. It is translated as CASSQGQGMSNEQFF.

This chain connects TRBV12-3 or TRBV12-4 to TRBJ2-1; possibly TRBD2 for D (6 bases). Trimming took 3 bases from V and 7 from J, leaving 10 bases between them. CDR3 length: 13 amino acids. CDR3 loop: CASSFFGGNEQFF. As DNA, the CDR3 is TGTGCCAGCAGTTTTTTTGGGGGGAATGAGCAGTTCTTC.

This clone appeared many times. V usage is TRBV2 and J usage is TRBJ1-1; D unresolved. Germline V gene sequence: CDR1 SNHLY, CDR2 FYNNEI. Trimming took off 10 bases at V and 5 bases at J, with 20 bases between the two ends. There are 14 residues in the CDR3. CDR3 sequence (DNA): TGTGCCAAAAGCGCCACCTTGTCGGGAACTGAAGCTTTCTTT. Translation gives CAKSATLSGTEAFF.

As DNA, the CDR3 is TGTGCCAGCAGCCTAGGCGGAGGCGAGGGCAATCAGCCCCAGCATTTT. Protein: CASSLGGGEGNQPQHF. The J gene is TRBJ1-5, the V gene TRBV3-1 (or the pseudogene TRBV3-2); D not resolved. This CDR3 comprises 16 residues. Germline V gene sequence: CDR1 LGHDT, CDR2 YNNKEL (reference sequence). Deletions cut 4 bases from V and 2 bases from J, with 15 bases between.

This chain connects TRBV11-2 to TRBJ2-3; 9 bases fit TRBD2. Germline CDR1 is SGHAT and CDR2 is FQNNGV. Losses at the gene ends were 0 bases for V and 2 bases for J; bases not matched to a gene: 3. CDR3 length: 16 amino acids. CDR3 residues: CASSLDAGGYTDTQYF. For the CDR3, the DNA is TGTGCCAGCAGCTTAGACGCGGGAGGGTACACAGATACGCAGTATTTT.

CDR3 in DNA: TGTGCCAGCAGCCCTCAGGGTGATACGCAGTATTTT. It translates to CASSPQGDTQYF. This chain links TRBV7-9 with TRBJ2-3, with a weak D call TRBD1 (5 bases). CDR1 SEHNR and CDR2 FQNEAQ come from the germline V gene (reference sequence). This CDR3 is built from 12 residues. Between the trimmed V and J ends, which lost 5 bases and 6 bases, there was a span of 9 bases.

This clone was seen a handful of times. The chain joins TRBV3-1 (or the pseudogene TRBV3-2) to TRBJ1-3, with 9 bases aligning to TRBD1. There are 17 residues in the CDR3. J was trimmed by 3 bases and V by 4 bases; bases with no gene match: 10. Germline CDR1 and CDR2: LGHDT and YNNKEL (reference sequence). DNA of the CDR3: TGTGCCAGCAGCCCAAGGCCTGGGACAGGGTATGGAAACACCATATATTTT. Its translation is CASSPRPGTGYGNTIYF.

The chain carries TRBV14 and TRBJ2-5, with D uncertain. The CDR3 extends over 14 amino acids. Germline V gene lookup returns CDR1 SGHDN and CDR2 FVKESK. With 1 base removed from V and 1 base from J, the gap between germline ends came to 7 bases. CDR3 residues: CASSQALIQETQYF. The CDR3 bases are TGTGCCAGCAGCCAAGCGCTAATCCAAGAGACCCAGTACTTC.

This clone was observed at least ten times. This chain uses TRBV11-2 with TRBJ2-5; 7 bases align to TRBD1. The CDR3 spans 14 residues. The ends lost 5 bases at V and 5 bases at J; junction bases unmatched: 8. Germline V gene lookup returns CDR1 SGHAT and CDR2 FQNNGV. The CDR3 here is CASSTDRVFETQYF. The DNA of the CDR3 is TGTGCCAGCAGCACCGACAGGGTTTTCGAGACCCAGTACTTC.

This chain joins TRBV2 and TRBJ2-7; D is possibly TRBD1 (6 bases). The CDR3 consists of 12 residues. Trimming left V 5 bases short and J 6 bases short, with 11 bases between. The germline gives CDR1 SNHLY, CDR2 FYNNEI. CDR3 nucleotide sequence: TGTGCCAGCAGTACAGGGTCTTCCGAGCAGTACTTC. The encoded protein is CASSTGSSEQYF. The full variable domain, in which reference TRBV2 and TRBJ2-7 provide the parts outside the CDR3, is EPEVTQTPSHQVTQMGQEVILRCVPISNHLYFYWYRQILGQKVEFLVSFYNNEISEKSEIFDDQFSVERPDGSNFTLKIRSTKLEDSAMYFCASSTGSSEQYFGPGTRLTVT.

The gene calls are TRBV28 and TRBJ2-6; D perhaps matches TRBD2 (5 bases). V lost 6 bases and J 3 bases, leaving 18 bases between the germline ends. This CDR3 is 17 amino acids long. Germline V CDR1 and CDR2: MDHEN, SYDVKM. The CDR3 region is CASSLAVWAGGANVLTF. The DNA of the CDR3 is TGTGCCAGCAGCTTGGCCGTATGGGCGGGTGGGGCCAACGTCCTGACTTTC.

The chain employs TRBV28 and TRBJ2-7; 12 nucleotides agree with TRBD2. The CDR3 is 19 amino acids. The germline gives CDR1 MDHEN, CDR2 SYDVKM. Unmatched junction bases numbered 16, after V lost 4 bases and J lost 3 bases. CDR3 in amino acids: CASSSDRDKTSGRHYEQYF. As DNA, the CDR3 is TGTGCCAGCAGTTCCGACAGGGACAAGACTAGCGGGAGACACTACGAGCAGTACTTC.

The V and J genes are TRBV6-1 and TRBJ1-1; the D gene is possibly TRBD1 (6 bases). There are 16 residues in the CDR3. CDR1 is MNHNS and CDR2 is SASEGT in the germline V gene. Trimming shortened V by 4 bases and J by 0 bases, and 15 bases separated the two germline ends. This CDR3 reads CASSGPRGGMNTEAFF. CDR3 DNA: TGTGCCAGCAGTGGACCTCGAGGGGGAATGAACACTGAAGCTTTCTTT.

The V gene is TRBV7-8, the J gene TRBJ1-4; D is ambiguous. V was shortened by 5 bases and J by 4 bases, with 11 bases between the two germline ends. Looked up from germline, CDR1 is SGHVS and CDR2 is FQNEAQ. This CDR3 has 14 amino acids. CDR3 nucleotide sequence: TGTGCCAGCAGCCGGGCGGGGAGTAATGAAAAACTGTTTTTT. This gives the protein CASSRAGSNEKLFF.

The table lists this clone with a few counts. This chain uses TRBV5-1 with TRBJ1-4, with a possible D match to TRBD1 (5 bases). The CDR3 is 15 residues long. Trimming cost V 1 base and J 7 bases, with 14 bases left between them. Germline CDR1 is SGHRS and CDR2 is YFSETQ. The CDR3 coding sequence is TGCGCCAGCAGCTTGAGGGGTGGGGAAATTGAAAAACTGTTTTTT. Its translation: CASSLRGGEIEKLFF.

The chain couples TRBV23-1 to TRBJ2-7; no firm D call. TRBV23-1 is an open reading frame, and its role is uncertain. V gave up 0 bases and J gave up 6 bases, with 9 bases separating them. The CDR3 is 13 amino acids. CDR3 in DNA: TGCGCCAGCAGTCAATCGGCAAGATGCGAGCAGTACTTC. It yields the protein CASSQSARCEQYF.

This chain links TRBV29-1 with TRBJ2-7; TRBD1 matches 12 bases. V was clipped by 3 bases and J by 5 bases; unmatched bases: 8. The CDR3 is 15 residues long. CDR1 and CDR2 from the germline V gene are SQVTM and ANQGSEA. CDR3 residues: CSVDASGQGAHEQYF. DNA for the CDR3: TGCAGCGTTGACGCGTCGGGACAGGGGGCCCACGAGCAGTACTTC.